This T cell receptor beta chain was documented in a study of shared T cell receptors in the human thymus. This CDR3 is 15 amino acids long. V lost 1 base, J lost 3 bases, and 9 bases lay in between. CDR1 ENHRY and CDR2 SYGVKD come from the germline V gene. Profiling relied on immunoSEQ multiplex PCR, and the TCRdb table lists in-frame clones only, not all of them. The sample carries 630,000 or so clones, more than 70% recorded once. These sequences were also reported in another study, on human thymus T cells. As that report states: Infants, healthy and Finnish, who were having corrective surgery for congenital heart defects served as donors. Thymus pieces cut out during corrective heart surgery were the tissue that was used. Blood and thymic repertoires both appeared biased in V and J gene usage.

The chain employs TRBV10-3 and TRBJ1-4; tentatively, D is TRBD1 (6 bases). The receptor's source is a boy in the first two years of life with a congenital heart defect. Sequenced sample: thymocytes. CDR3 bases: TGTGCCATCAGTGAGTGGACAGCGCCTAATGAAAAACTGTTTTTT. Its protein product is CAISEWTAPNEKLFF.